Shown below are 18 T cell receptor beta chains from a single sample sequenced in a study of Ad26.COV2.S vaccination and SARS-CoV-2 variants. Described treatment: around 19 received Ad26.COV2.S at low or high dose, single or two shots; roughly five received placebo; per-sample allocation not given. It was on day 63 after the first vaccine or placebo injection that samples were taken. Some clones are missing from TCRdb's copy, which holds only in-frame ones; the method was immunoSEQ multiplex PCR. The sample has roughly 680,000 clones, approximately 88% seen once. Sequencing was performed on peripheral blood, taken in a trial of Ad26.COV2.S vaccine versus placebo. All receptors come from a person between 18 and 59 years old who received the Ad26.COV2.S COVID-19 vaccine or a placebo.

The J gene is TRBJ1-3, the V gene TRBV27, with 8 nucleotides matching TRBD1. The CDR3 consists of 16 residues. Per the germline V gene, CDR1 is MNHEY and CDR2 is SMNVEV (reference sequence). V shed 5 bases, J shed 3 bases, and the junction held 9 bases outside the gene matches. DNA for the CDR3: TGTGCCAGCAGTCCCCGACAGGGGCTGATTGGAAACACCATATATTTT. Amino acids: CASSPRQGLIGNTIYF.

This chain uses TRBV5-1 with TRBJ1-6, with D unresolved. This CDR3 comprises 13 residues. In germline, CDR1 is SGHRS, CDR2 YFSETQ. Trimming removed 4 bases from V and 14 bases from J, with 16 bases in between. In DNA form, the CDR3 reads TGCGCCAGCAGCCAGATGGTAGACTCGTCCCTCCACTTT. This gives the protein CASSQMVDSSLHF. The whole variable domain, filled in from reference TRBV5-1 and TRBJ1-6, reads KAGVTQTPRYLIKTRGQQVTLSCSPISGHRSVSWYQQTPGQGLQFLFEYFSETQRNKGNFPGRFSGRQFSNSRSEMNVSTLELGDSALYLCASSQMVDSSLHFGNGTRLTVT.

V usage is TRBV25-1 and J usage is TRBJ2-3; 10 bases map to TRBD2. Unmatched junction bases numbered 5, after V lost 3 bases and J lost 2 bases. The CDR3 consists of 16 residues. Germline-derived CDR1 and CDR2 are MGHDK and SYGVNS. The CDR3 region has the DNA TGTGCCAGCAGTGATAGGCTAGCGGGGGCCACAGATACGCAGTATTTT. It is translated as CASSDRLAGATDTQYF.

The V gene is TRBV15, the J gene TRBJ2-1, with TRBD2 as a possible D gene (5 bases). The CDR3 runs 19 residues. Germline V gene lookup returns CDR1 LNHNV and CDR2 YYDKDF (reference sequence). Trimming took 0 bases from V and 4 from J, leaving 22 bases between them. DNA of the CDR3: TGTGCCACCAGCAGAGACGTAGGCTCGACTGGGAGATTGTACAATGAGCAGTTCTTC. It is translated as CATSRDVGSTGRLYNEQFF.

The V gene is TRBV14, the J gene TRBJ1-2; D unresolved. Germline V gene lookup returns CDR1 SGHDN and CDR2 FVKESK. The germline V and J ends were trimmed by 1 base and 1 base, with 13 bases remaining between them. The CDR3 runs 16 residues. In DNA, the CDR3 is TGTGCCAGCAGCCAAGGGGCCCCGGGCCATAACTATGGCTACACCTTC. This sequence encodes CASSQGAPGHNYGYTF.

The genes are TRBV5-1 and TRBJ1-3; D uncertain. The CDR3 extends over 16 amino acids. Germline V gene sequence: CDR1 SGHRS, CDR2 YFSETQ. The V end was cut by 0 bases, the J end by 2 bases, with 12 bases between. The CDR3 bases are TGCGCCAGCAGCTTGGAATCGGCGTCTGCTGGAAACACCATATATTTT. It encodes CASSLESASAGNTIYF.

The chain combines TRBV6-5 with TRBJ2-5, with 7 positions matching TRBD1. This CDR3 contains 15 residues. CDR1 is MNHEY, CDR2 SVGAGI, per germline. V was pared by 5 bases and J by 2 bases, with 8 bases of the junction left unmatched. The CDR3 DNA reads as TGTGCCAGCAGTCGTCCGGGACAGACTCAAGAGACCCAGTACTTC. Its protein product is CASSRPGQTQETQYF.

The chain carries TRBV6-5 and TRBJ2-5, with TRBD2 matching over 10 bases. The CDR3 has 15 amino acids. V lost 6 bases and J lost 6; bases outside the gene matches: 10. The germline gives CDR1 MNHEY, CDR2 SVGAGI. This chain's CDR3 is CASSSGTSVQQTQYF. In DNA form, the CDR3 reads TGTGCCAGCAGCTCCGGGACTAGCGTACAGCAGACCCAGTACTTC.

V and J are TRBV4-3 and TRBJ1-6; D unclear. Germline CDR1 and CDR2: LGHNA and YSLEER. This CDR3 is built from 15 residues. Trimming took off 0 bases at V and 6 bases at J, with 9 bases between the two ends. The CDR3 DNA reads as TGCGCCAGCAGCCAAGAGGTGACAACTAATTCACCCCTCCACTTT. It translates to CASSQEVTTNSPLHF.

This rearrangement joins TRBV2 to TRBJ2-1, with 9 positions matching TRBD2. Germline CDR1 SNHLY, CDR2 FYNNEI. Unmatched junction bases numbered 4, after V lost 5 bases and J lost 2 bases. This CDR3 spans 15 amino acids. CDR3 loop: CASSQLAGTYNEQFF. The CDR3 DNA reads TGTGCCAGCAGTCAGCTAGCGGGGACCTACAATGAGCAGTTCTTC.

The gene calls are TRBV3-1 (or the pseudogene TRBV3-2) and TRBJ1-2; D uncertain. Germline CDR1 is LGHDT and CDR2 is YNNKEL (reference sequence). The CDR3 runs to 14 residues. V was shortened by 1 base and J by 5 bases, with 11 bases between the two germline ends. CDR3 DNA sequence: TGTGCCAGCAGCCAAGTCCGGGGTGGATATGGCTACACCTTC. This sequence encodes CASSQVRGGYGYTF.

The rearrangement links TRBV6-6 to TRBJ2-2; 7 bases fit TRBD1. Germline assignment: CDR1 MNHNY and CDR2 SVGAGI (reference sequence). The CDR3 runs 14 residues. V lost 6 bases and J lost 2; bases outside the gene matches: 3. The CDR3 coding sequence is TGTGCCAGCAGGCGACAGGGAAACACCGGGGAGCTGTTTTTT. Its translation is CASRRQGNTGELFF.

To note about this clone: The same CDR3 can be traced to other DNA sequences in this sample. The CDR3 here is CASSPSSGNEKLFF. In nucleotides, the CDR3 is TGTGCCAGCTCACCTAGTTCGGGCAATGAAAAACTGTTTTTT. The genes are TRBV18 and TRBJ1-4; D gene unclear. V lost 3 bases to trimming and J lost 5 bases, with 10 bases between them. The V gene's germline CDR1 is KGHSH and CDR2 LQKENI. This CDR3 is built from 14 residues.

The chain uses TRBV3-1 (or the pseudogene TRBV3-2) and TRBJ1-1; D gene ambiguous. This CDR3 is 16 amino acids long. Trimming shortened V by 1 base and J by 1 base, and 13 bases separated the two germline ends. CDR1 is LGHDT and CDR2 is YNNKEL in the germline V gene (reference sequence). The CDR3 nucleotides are TGTGCCAGCAGCCAAGCCTACACGGTTCCGAACACTGAAGCTTTCTTT. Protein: CASSQAYTVPNTEAFF.

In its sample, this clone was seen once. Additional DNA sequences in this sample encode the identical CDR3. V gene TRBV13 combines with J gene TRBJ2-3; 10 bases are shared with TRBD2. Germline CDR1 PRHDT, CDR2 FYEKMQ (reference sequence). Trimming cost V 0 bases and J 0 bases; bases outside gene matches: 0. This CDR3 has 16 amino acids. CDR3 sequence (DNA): TGTGCCAGCAGCTTAGGGACTAGCGGGAGCACAGATACGCAGTATTTT. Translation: CASSLGTSGSTDTQYF.

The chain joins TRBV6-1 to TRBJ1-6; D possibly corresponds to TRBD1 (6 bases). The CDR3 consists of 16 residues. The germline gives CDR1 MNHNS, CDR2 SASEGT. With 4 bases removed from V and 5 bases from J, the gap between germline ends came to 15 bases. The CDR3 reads CASSVDQGLNNSPLHF. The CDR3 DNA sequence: TGTGCCAGCAGTGTAGACCAGGGGTTAAATAATTCACCCCTCCACTTT.

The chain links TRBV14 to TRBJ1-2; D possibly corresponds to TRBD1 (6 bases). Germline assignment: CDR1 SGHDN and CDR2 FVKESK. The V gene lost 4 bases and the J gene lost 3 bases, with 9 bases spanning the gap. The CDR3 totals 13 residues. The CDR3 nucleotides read TGTGCCAGCAGCCCGACAGGCTACTATGGCTACACCTTC. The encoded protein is CASSPTGYYGYTF.

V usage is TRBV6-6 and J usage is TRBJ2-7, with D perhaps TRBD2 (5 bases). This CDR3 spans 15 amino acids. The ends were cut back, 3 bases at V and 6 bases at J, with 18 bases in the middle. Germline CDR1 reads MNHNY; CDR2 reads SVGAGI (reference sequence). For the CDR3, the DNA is TGTGCCAGCAGTTATTCTCCGACTCGACGGGGCGAGCAGTACTTC. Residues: CASSYSPTRRGEQYF.